This T cell receptor (beta chain) is from a study of blood T cell repertoires in COVID-19. Study overall: Sites across the United States, Italy and Spain contributed samples from acute and convalescent COVID-19.

The table lists this clone with a count of one. The CDR3 totals 17 residues. V lost 4 bases and J lost 2; bases outside the gene matches: 6. Germline V gene data show CDR1 as MNHEY and CDR2 as SMNVEV (reference sequence). Original data processing: Reference gene primer amplification gave nucleated cell count estimates. TCRdb's table, derived via immunoSEQ multiplex PCR, lists solely in-frame clones and lacks some. The DNA gave D and trimming, while V, J and clone size come from that table. Of approximately 200,000 clones detected, around 80% appear once; the ten largest clones hold 9.5% to 15%. The source of this sequence is a woman between 50 and 59 years old with acute or convalescent COVID-19. The chain recombines TRBV27 with TRBJ2-2; 11 bases map to TRBD2. The sample taken for sequencing was peripheral blood. The CDR3 sequence: CASSSLAGGINTGELFF. CDR3 DNA: TGTGCCAGCAGTTCCCTAGCGGGGGGAATTAACACCGGGGAGCTGTTTTTT.